A single sample gave rise to the 21 T cell receptor beta chains below, sequenced in a study of blood T cell repertoires in COVID-19. Measured with immunoSEQ multiplex PCR; TCRdb has only the in-frame clones, and not every one. The sample has 70,000 or so clones; about 85% are singletons. Sequenced input: peripheral blood. The receptors here all came from a man between 65 and 79 years old with active COVID-19.

This chain joins TRBV12-3 or TRBV12-4 and TRBJ2-3; D gene ambiguous. The CDR3 covers 12 residues. With 6 bases removed from V and 11 bases from J, the gap between germline ends came to 15 bases. The CDR3 reads CASSPTTLGQYF. Written as DNA, the CDR3 is TGTGCCAGCAGCCCGACGACACTTGGGCAGTATTTT.

The chain recombines TRBV4-3 with TRBJ1-2, with 10 bases lining up with TRBD1. The trim removed 1 base at V and 6 bases at J, leaving 2 bases unmatched. Per the germline V gene, CDR1 is LGHNA and CDR2 is YSLEER. The CDR3 length is 14 residues. The CDR3: CASSQGQGADGYTF. The CDR3, as DNA: TGCGCCAGCAGCCAAGGACAGGGGGCGGATGGCTACACCTTC.

The chain links TRBV28 to TRBJ2-7, with D perhaps matching TRBD1 (6 bases). Trimming removed 4 bases at V and 0 bases at J, with 13 bases between. The CDR3 runs to 15 residues. CDR1 is MDHEN and CDR2 is SYDVKM in the germline V gene. CDR3 sequence (DNA): TGTGCCAGCAGTTCCCTGACAGGACTCTCCTACGAGCAGTACTTC. Translating gives CASSSLTGLSYEQYF.

The chain joins TRBV27 to TRBJ2-7; the D gene is possibly TRBD2 (6 bases). V was clipped by 5 bases and J by 2 bases, with 13 bases between them. Germline CDR1 is MNHEY and CDR2 is SMNVEV (reference sequence). The CDR3 contains 14 residues. CDR3 in amino acids: CASSPLAKPYEQYF. The CDR3 nucleotides read TGTGCCAGCAGTCCCCTAGCGAAACCCTACGAGCAGTACTTC.

The CDR3 reads CATSDHRAWDEQYF. DNA of the CDR3: TGTGCCACCAGTGACCACAGGGCTTGGGACGAGCAGTACTTC. This chain uses TRBV24-1 with TRBJ2-7; D might be TRBD1 (6 bases). CDR1 KGHDR and CDR2 SFDVKD come from the germline V gene. This CDR3 spans 14 amino acids. Trimming took 4 bases from V and 5 from J, leaving 14 bases between them.

The chain is built from TRBV7-2 and TRBJ2-5; D might be TRBD1 (7 bases). V dropped 3 bases and J dropped 7 bases, with 12 bases sitting between them. Germline CDR1 SGHTA, CDR2 FQGNSA. The CDR3 length is 13 residues. CDR3 in DNA: TGTGCCAGCAGCTTCGGGCAGGGGGGGACCCAGTACTTC. This codes for CASSFGQGGTQYF.

This clone was observed a handful of times. This chain joins TRBV2 and TRBJ2-7; 7 bases align to TRBD2. V lost 7 bases, J lost 2 bases, and 5 bases stayed unmatched. CDR1 is SNHLY, CDR2 FYNNEI, per germline. The CDR3 runs to 13 residues. The CDR3 loop reads CASKAGDTYEQYF. In DNA form, the CDR3 reads TGTGCCAGCAAGGCGGGAGACACCTACGAGCAGTACTTC.

A single count supports this clone. The genes are TRBV19 and TRBJ2-1; no firm D call. Germline-derived CDR1 and CDR2 are LNHDA and SQIVND (reference sequence). This CDR3 spans 17 amino acids. The V end was cut by 1 base, the J end by 0 bases, with 13 bases between. DNA for the CDR3: TGTGCCAGTAGTATAGGGCCGCTTCTCCTCTCCTACAATGAGCAGTTCTTC. Its translation is CASSIGPLLLSYNEQFF.

V and J are TRBV3-1 (or the pseudogene TRBV3-2) and TRBJ1-2, with 7 bases identical to TRBD1. Trimming took 0 bases from V and 5 from J; bases not matched to a gene: 6. Germline V gene data show CDR1 as LGHDT and CDR2 as YNNKEL (reference sequence). This CDR3 is built from 15 residues. The CDR3 sequence is CASSQDGRQGYGYTF. DNA of the CDR3: TGTGCCAGCAGCCAAGATGGTAGACAGGGTTATGGCTACACCTTC.

This clone came up once. This sequence joins TRBV30 and TRBJ1-2; 7 bases fit TRBD1. Germline lookup yields CDR1 GTSNPN and CDR2 SVGIG (reference sequence). Germline trimming cut 5 bases from V and 7 bases from J; bases unmatched to any gene: 10. The CDR3 consists of 13 residues. The chain's CDR3 is CAWWTKGAGGYTF. The CDR3 bases are TGTGCCTGGTGGACCAAGGGGGCGGGTGGCTACACCTTC.

J is TRBJ1-1 and V is TRBV5-6; D is ambiguous. Between the trimmed V and J ends, which lost 0 bases and 7 bases, there was a span of 13 bases. This CDR3 has 14 amino acids. Germline V gene data show CDR1 as SGHDT and CDR2 as YYEEEE. The CDR3 DNA reads TGTGCCAGCAGCTTGGTGGGCCCCGATCTTGAAGCTTTCTTT. This encodes CASSLVGPDLEAFF. Together with reference TRBV5-6 and TRBJ1-1, the CDR3 gives the full variable domain: DAGVTQSPTHLIKTRGQQVTLRCSPKSGHDTVSWYQQALGQGPQFIFQYYEEEERQRGNFPDRFSGHQFPNYSSELNVNALLLGDSALYLCASSLVGPDLEAFFGQGTRLTVV.

The chain joins TRBV6-5 to TRBJ2-1; TRBD1 agrees at 12 bases. Germline loops: CDR1 MNHEY, CDR2 SVGAGI. The CDR3 is 13 amino acids. V was pared by 7 bases and J by 12 bases, with 7 bases of the junction left unmatched. The CDR3 region is CASTLGTGGGQFF. The CDR3 coding sequence is TGTGCCAGCACCTTAGGGACAGGGGGCGGGCAGTTCTTC.

Concerning this clone itself: Additional DNA sequences in this sample encode the identical CDR3. CDR3 nucleotides: TGTGCCAGCAGCCAAGCAGGGGGTGGGGGGCAGCCCCAGCATTTT. It yields the protein CASSQAGGGGQPQHF. This chain connects TRBV3-1 (or the pseudogene TRBV3-2) to TRBJ1-5; 7 bases map to TRBD1. V shed 1 base, J shed 7 bases, and the junction held 7 bases outside the gene matches. CDR1 and CDR2 from the germline V gene are LGHDT and YNNKEL (reference sequence). The CDR3 is 15 residues long.

The V and J genes are TRBV6-5 and TRBJ2-1, with TRBD2 matching over 9 bases. Germline V CDR1 and CDR2: MNHEY, SVGAGI. The CDR3 consists of 16 residues. V dropped 2 bases and J dropped 0; count of bases not matched to a gene: 2. CDR3 sequence: CASSYGRGGSYNEQFF. In DNA form, the CDR3 reads TGTGCCAGCAGTTACGGGCGGGGGGGCTCCTACAATGAGCAGTTCTTC.

The genes are TRBV5-4 and TRBJ2-3; 11 bases align to TRBD2. Per the germline V gene, CDR1 is SGHNT and CDR2 is YYREEE (reference sequence). Losses at the gene ends were 3 bases for V and 4 bases for J; bases not matched to a gene: 7. CDR3 length equals 16 residues. DNA for the CDR3: TGTGCCAGCAGCTGGGGACTAGCGGAGGGGGCAGATACGCAGTATTTT. This gives the protein CASSWGLAEGADTQYF. Based on the CDR3 plus reference TRBV5-4 and TRBJ2-3, the full variable domain is ETGVTQSPTHLIKTRGQQVTLRCSSQSGHNTVSWYQQALGQGPQFIFQYYREEENGRGNFPPRFSGLQFPNYSSELNVNALELDDSALYLCASSWGLAEGADTQYFGPGTRLTVL.

V usage is TRBV5-1 and J usage is TRBJ2-5; TRBD1 matches at 8 bases. CDR3 length: 14 residues. Trimming removed 3 bases from V and 5 bases from J; junction bases left unmatched: 6. Germline assignment: CDR1 SGHRS and CDR2 YFSETQ. CDR3 region: CASSSPQGAETQYF. The CDR3 bases are TGCGCCAGCAGCTCGCCCCAGGGGGCGGAGACCCAGTACTTC.

The V gene is TRBV6-5, the J gene TRBJ1-6; D is uncertain. V was trimmed by 2 bases and J by 14 bases, leaving 22 bases between them. CDR3 length: 16 amino acids. CDR1 and CDR2 from the germline V gene are MNHEY and SVGAGI. CDR3 residues: CASSYRGGPPPPALHF. The CDR3 DNA follows: TGTGCCAGCAGTTACCGGGGTGGGCCGCCCCCTCCGGCCCTCCACTTT.

A few counts support this clone. Additional DNA sequences in this sample encode the identical CDR3. This chain joins TRBV5-1 and TRBJ1-6; no clear D gene. V was cut by 0 bases and J by 6 bases, with 10 bases left in between. Germline V lookup: CDR1 SGHRS, CDR2 YFSETQ. The CDR3 runs 15 residues. The CDR3: CASSLEGGFNSPLHF. The CDR3 DNA reads TGCGCCAGCAGCTTGGAGGGAGGGTTTAATTCACCCCTCCACTTT.

This chain joins TRBV3-1 (or the pseudogene TRBV3-2) and TRBJ1-6, with TRBD1 as a possible D gene (5 bases). Trimming removed 7 bases from V and 7 bases from J, with 11 bases in between. The germline CDR1 and CDR2 sequences are LGHDT and YNNKEL (reference sequence). The CDR3 covers 13 residues. DNA for the CDR3: TGTGCCAGCACCGGGGGGGGAAATTCACCCCTCCACTTT. Translating gives CASTGGGNSPLHF.

This clone was detected once. The V gene is TRBV6-6, the J gene TRBJ2-3; D is possibly TRBD2 (6 bases). Germline-derived CDR1 and CDR2 are MNHNY and SVGAGI (reference sequence). The CDR3 extends over 13 amino acids. V was cut by 6 bases and J by 1 base, with 8 bases left in between. This chain's CDR3 is CASRGGGTDTQYF. The CDR3 nucleotides are TGTGCCAGCAGGGGCGGGGGCACAGATACGCAGTATTTT.

The rearrangement uses TRBV3-1 (or the pseudogene TRBV3-2) and TRBJ2-5; D is unclear. This CDR3 region has 14 residues. Germline CDR1 is LGHDT and CDR2 is YNNKEL (reference sequence). V lost 2 bases to trimming and J lost 1 base, with 8 bases between them. CDR3 in amino acids: CASSQSLAQETQYF. CDR3 sequence (DNA): TGTGCCAGCAGCCAATCGCTGGCCCAAGAGACCCAGTACTTC.